Here is one T cell receptor (beta chain) with its context. As yet, its antigen is unknown. Per germline, CDR1 MDHEN and CDR2 SYDVKM. This CDR3 is 14 amino acids long. With 6 bases clipped from V and 2 bases from J, the junction kept 6 bases outside the gene matches. These data come from a study of shared clonotypes between healthy human individuals. Replicate sorted-subset PCRs were loaded with around 220 ng DNA, tens of thousands of T cell genomes. Assay: immunoSEQ multiplex PCR; the TCRdb copy retains only in-frame clones and omits some. This table has about 960,000 clones, 76% appearing once. General observations from the study: Larger estimated richness was generally seen in naive subsets than in memory subsets. The diversity represented, both genetic and in exposure history, was limited by few donors.

Sequencing input: memory CD4+ T cells sorted from blood. Subset specified: CD45RA-negative fraction. The chain links TRBV28 to TRBJ1-2; 7 nucleotides agree with TRBD1. This receptor was identified in a man younger than 30 in good health. CDR3 sequence reads: CASRAGGVNYGYTF. Here the CDR3 DNA reads TGTGCCAGCAGGGCAGGGGGAGTGAACTATGGCTACACCTTC.